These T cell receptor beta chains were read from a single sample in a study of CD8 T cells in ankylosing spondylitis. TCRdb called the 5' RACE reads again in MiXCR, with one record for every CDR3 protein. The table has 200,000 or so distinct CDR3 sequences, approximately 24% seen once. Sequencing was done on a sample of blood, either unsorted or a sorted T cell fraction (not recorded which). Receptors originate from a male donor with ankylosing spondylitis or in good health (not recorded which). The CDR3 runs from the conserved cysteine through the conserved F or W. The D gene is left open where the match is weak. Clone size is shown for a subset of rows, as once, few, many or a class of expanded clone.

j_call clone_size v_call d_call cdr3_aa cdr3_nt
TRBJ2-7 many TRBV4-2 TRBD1 CASSQGQGSYEQYF TGTGCCAGCAGCCAAGGACAGGGGTCATACGAGCAGTACTTC
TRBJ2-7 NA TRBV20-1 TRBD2 CSARAGGKLNLYEQYF TGCAGTGCTAGAGCGGGGGGAAAGCTAAATCTCTACGAGCAGTACTTC
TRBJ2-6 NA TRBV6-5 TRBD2 CASSYSRGGRAAGANVLTF TGTGCCAGCAGTTACTCGAGGGGCGGGAGGGCCGCTGGGGCCAACGTCCTGACTTTC
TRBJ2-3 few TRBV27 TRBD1 CASSLSGTGGDTQYF TGTGCCAGCAGTTTATCTGGGACAGGGGGCGATACGCAGTATTTT
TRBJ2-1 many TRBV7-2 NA CASSLAGENEQFF TGTGCCAGCAGCTTAGCCGGGGAGAATGAGCAGTTCTTC
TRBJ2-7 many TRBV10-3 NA CAISGNNYEQYF TGTGCCATCAGTGGCAACAACTACGAGCAGTACTTC
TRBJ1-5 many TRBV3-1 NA CASSQDGIGQPQHF TGTGCCAGCAGCCAAGATGGTATCGGTCAGCCCCAGCATTTT
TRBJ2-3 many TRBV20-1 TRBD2 CSARDRRAGGADTQYF TGCAGTGCTCGAGACAGGCGAGCGGGAGGTGCAGATACGCAGTATTTT
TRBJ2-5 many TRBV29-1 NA CSVAVRLQETQYF TGCAGCGTTGCGGTCCGCTTACAAGAGACCCAGTACTTC
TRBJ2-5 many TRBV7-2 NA CASSLAIIGTQYF TGTGCCAGCAGCTTAGCGATTATAGGGACCCAGTACTTC
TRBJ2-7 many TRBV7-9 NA CASSPGGVEQYF TGTGCCAGCAGCCCAGGAGGGGTGGAGCAGTACTTC
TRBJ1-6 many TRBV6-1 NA CASRPRGAGDNSPLHF TGTGCCAGCAGGCCCAGGGGAGCTGGGGATAATTCACCCCTCCACTTT
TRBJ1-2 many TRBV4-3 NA CASSQDGGRGINGYTF TGCGCCAGCAGCCAAGATGGGGGGCGCGGGATCAACGGCTACACCTTC
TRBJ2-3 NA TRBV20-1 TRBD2 CSAHIAGGSTDTQYF TGCAGTGCTCACATAGCGGGAGGGAGCACAGATACGCAGTATTTT
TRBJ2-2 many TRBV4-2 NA CASSQGWESGELFF TGTGCCAGCAGCCAAGGGTGGGAATCCGGGGAGCTGTTTTTT
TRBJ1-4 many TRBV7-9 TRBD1 CASSSAYIRGPDEKLFF TGTGCCAGCAGCTCTGCATATATCAGGGGGCCTGACGAAAAACTGTTTTTT
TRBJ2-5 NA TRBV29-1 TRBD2 CSVEDQAGVETQYF TGCAGCGTTGAAGATCAGGCGGGGGTAGAGACCCAGTACTTC
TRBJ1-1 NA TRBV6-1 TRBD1 CAIPGTVDTEAFF TGTGCCATCCCAGGGACAGTAGACACTGAAGCTTTCTTT
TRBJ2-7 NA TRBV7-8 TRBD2 CASSRGLAEALEQYF TGTGCCAGCAGCAGAGGACTAGCGGAGGCCCTGGAGCAGTACTTC
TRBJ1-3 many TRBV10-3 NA CATTPDPGSGNTIYF TGTGCCACCACACCCGACCCGGGCTCTGGAAACACCATATATTTT
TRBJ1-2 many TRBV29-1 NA CSAYRGRDEVNGYTF TGCAGCGCCTACCGGGGTCGGGACGAAGTTAATGGCTACACCTTC
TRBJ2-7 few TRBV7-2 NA CASSLVAGTYEQYF TGTGCCAGCAGCTTAGTGGCGGGAACCTACGAGCAGTACTTC
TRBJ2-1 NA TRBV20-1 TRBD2 CSASGRSNNEQFF TGCAGTGCTAGCGGGAGGTCCAACAATGAGCAGTTCTTC
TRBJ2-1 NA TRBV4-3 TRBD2 CASSPNGLAGSYNEQFF TGCGCCAGCAGCCCCAACGGACTAGCGGGGTCCTACAATGAGCAGTTCTTC
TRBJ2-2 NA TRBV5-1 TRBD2 CASSLRAGDDGELFF TGCGCCAGCAGCTTGAGAGCGGGAGACGACGGGGAGCTGTTTTTT
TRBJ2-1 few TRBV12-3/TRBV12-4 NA CASSLGRVLFF TGTGCCAGCAGTTTAGGGCGGGTGCTGTTCTTC
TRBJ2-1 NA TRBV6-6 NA CASRGGEYNEQFF TGTGCCAGCAGGGGGGGAGAGTACAATGAGCAGTTCTTC
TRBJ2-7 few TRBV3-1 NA CASSRADSYEQYF TGTGCCAGCAGCCGGGCGGATTCCTACGAGCAGTACTTC
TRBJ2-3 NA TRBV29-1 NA CSVERSTLAQYF TGCAGCGTTGAACGGTCGACTTTAGCGCAGTATTTT
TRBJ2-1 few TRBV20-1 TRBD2 CSANTGTSGSNEQFF TGCAGTGCCAACACGGGAACTAGCGGGAGTAATGAGCAGTTCTTC
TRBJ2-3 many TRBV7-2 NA CASSLRDTQYF TGTGCCAGCAGCTTAAGAGATACGCAGTATTTT
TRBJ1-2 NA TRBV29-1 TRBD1 CSGQGQGGDGYTF TGCAGCGGACAGGGGCAGGGGGGAGATGGCTACACCTTC
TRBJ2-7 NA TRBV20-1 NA CSARDRHLSYEQYF TGCAGTGCTAGAGATCGCCACCTCTCCTACGAGCAGTACTTC
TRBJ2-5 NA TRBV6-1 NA CASSPTERQETQYF TGTGCCAGCAGCCCGACTGAACGACAAGAGACCCAGTACTTC
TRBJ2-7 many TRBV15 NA CATSVGPRVYEQYF TGTGCCACCAGCGTGGGTCCACGAGTCTACGAGCAGTACTTC
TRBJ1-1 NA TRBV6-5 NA CASSYFGENTEAFF TGTGCCAGCAGTTACTTCGGAGAGAACACTGAAGCTTTCTTT
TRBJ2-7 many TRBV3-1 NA CASSQDTFRVYEQYF TGTGCCAGCAGCCAGGATACTTTCCGCGTCTACGAGCAGTACTTC
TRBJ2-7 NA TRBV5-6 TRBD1 CASSLSTGEYEQYF TGTGCCAGCAGCCTCTCGACAGGGGAGTACGAGCAGTACTTC
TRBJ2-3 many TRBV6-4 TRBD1 CASSDTSTGSRQYF TGTGCCAGCAGTGACACCTCGACAGGGTCCAGGCAGTATTTT
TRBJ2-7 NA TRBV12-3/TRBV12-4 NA CASSLEGAAPYEQYF TGTGCCAGCAGTTTAGAGGGAGCGGCCCCGTACGAGCAGTACTTC
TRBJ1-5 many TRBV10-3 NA CAISESMGSNQPQHF TGTGCCATCAGTGAGTCGATGGGTAGCAATCAGCCCCAGCATTTT
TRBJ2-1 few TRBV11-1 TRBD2 CASSAGTSGFAYNEQFF TGTGCCAGCAGCGCCGGGACTAGCGGATTTGCTTACAATGAGCAGTTCTTC
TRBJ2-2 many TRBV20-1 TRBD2 CSARTSANTGELFF TGCAGTGCTAGGACTAGCGCCAACACCGGGGAGCTGTTTTTT
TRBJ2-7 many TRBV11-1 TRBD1 CASSSGTGNPTYEQYF TGTGCCAGCAGCTCCGGGACAGGGAATCCGACCTACGAGCAGTACTTC
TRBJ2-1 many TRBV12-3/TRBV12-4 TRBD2 CASSLGSPGHSGHDRGPLGQFF TGTGCCAGCAGTTTGGGCTCTCCAGGGCATAGCGGGCATGACCGCGGGCCATTGGGCCAGTTCTTC
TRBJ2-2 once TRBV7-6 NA CASSSHRVERAQNTGELFF TGTGCCAGCAGCTCACATCGGGTCGAAAGGGCCCAGAACACCGGGGAGCTGTTTTTT